This T cell receptor beta chain was retrieved from a study of shared clonotypes between healthy human individuals. Sequenced by immunoSEQ multiplex PCR; TCRdb stores in-frame clones only, minus some. The table records approximately 2.4 million clones, approximately 96% of them present only once. The sample taken for sequencing was naive CD4+ T cells sorted from blood. The subset is: CD45RA+ positively selected. The TCR comes from a young man in good health.

CDR3 amino acids: CASSWGQGMTNEKLFF. The CDR3, as DNA: TGCGCCAGCAGCTGGGGACAGGGTATGACTAATGAAAAACTGTTTTTT. The rearrangement uses TRBV5-1 and TRBJ1-4; 9 nucleotides agree with TRBD1. CDR3 length: 16 amino acids. CDR1 is SGHRS, CDR2 YFSETQ, per germline. With V trimmed by 3 bases and J by 2 bases, 5 bases remained unmatched.